Listed below are T cell receptor beta chains from one sample, sequenced in a study of blood T cell repertoires in COVID-19. Only in-frame clones appear in the TCRdb table, and some are missing; sequencing was by immunoSEQ multiplex PCR. The sample has about 75,000 clones; under 90% are singletons. Sequencing was carried out using peripheral blood. The origin of the receptors is a human donor in a cohort sampled during active COVID-19. CDR3s include the opening cysteine and the closing phenylalanine or tryptophan. Each record gives: D gene, clone size, J gene, V gene, CDR3 protein, CDR3 DNA. A D gene is named only where the DNA matches it firmly. Only some rows state a clone size, as once, few, many or a class for expanded clones.

- | - | TRBJ1-6 | TRBV10-3 | CAIGGSPLHF | TGTGCCATCGGAGGCTCACCCCTCCACTTT
TRBD1 | - | TRBJ1-2 | TRBV6-5 | CASSYEAGGGYTF | TGTGCCAGCAGTTACGAGGCAGGGGGCGGCTACACCTTC
TRBD2 | - | TRBJ2-1 | TRBV2 | CASRPGLAGVTYNEQFF | TGTGCCAGCAGACCCGGACTAGCGGGAGTAACCTACAATGAGCAGTTCTTC
- | - | TRBJ2-1 | TRBV7-7 | CASSLERSSYNEQFF | TGTGCCAGCAGCTTAGAACGCAGCTCCTACAATGAGCAGTTCTTC
TRBD1 | - | TRBJ2-5 | TRBV5-1 | CASSPGQGFETQYF | TGCGCCAGCAGCCCTGGACAGGGATTTGAGACCCAGTACTTC
- | once | TRBJ1-5 | TRBV2 | CASSEGQGNQPQHF | TGTGCCAGCAGTGAGGGGCAGGGGAATCAGCCCCAGCATTTT
- | - | TRBJ1-6 | TRBV9 | CASSKGLGSPLHF | TGTGCCAGCAGCAAGGGGTTAGGCTCACCCCTCCACTTT
- | few | TRBJ1-2 | TRBV5-1 | CASSLASARGSGYTF | TGCGCCAGCAGCTTGGCCTCGGCCAGGGGAAGTGGCTACACCTTC
TRBD2 | - | TRBJ2-1 | TRBV4-3 | CASSQDASGSFSEQFF | TGCGCCAGCAGCCAAGATGCTAGCGGGAGTTTTAGTGAGCAGTTCTTC
TRBD2 | - | TRBJ2-4 | TRBV9 | CASSVGTSGGAQYF | TGTGCCAGCAGCGTAGGTACTAGCGGTGGGGCTCAGTACTTC
- | - | TRBJ1-2 | TRBV19 | CASSATENYGYTF | TGTGCCAGTAGTGCAACAGAGAACTATGGCTACACCTTC
TRBD2 | once | TRBJ2-5 | TRBV7-9 | CASSPGGAGGRETQYF | TGTGCCAGCAGCCCAGGGGGAGCGGGGGGTAGAGAGACCCAGTACTTC
- | - | TRBJ2-4 | TRBV5-1 | CASSSQGGTKNIQYF | TGCGCCAGCAGCTCCCAGGGGGGAACCAAAAACATTCAGTACTTC
- | once | TRBJ1-1 | TRBV6-5 | CASSGGIQAGSEAFF | TGTGCCAGCTCCGGAGGGATCCAAGCGGGGTCTGAAGCTTTCTTT
TRBD2 | many | TRBJ2-1 | TRBV2 | CASSLTSGSGHEQFF | TGTGCCAGCAGTCTCACTAGCGGGAGTGGGCATGAGCAGTTCTTC
- | - | TRBJ1-6 | TRBV19 | CASLPGGRRNSPLHF | TGTGCCAGCCTGCCTGGGGGCAGGCGCAATTCACCCCTCCACTTT
- | - | TRBJ1-4 | TRBV12-3/TRBV12-4 | CASRQGEKLFF | TGTGCCAGCAGGCAGGGGGAAAAACTGTTTTTT
TRBD1 | once | TRBJ2-2 | TRBV18 | CASSPGTGDTGELFF | TGTGCCAGCTCACCAGGGACAGGGGACACCGGGGAGCTGTTTTTT
TRBD2 | - | TRBJ2-5 | TRBV7-8 | CASSPGTSGRAGETQYF | TGTGCCAGCAGCCCTGGGACTAGCGGGAGGGCCGGGGAGACCCAGTACTTC
TRBD1 | - | TRBJ1-1 | TRBV5-4 | CASSTGQGSSFF | TGTGCCAGCAGCACCGGACAGGGCTCGTCTTTCTTT
TRBD1 | - | TRBJ1-2 | TRBV5-1 | CASSFATGGARGYTF | TGCGCCAGCAGCTTCGCGACAGGGGGCGCCCGGGGCTACACCTTC
- | - | TRBJ2-5 | TRBV11-1 | CASSSILTGYQETQYF | TGTGCCAGCAGCTCGATCCTAACAGGGTACCAAGAGACCCAGTACTTC
TRBD2 | - | TRBJ2-7 | TRBV7-2 | CASSSGGSPGVSYEQYF | TGTGCCAGCAGCTCGGGAGGGTCTCCAGGAGTCTCCTACGAGCAGTACTTC
TRBD1 | - | TRBJ2-3 | TRBV7-9 | CASSEHGTALTDTQYF | TGTGCCAGCAGCGAACATGGGACAGCCCTCACAGATACGCAGTATTTT
- | - | TRBJ2-2 | TRBV7-2 | CASSSTGSFGPGELFF | TGTGCCAGCAGCTCAACAGGGAGTTTTGGTCCCGGGGAGCTGTTTTTT
- | - | TRBJ1-1 | TRBV5-4 | CASSLIQGSNTEAFF | TGTGCCAGCAGCTTGATCCAGGGTTCCAACACTGAAGCTTTCTTT
- | - | TRBJ2-7 | TRBV7-8 | CASSPRERAFYEQYF | TGTGCCAGCAGCCCCCGGGAACGAGCCTTCTACGAGCAGTACTTC
- | - | TRBJ1-1 | TRBV19 | CASSVANTEAFF | TGTGCCAGTAGTGTGGCGAACACTGAAGCTTTCTTT
- | - | TRBJ2-7 | TRBV7-9 | CASSYNEGDEQYF | TGTGCCAGCAGCTACAACGAGGGGGACGAGCAGTACTTC
- | - | TRBJ2-5 | TRBV10-3 | CAISDTPETQYF | TGTGCCATCAGCGACACACCGGAGACCCAGTACTTC
- | once | TRBJ1-1 | TRBV27 | CASSSRGARPPAFF | TGTGCCAGCAGTTCACGGGGGGCCCGCCCCCCAGCTTTCTTT
TRBD1 | - | TRBJ1-1 | TRBV6-5 | CASSLLDREAEAFF | TGTGCCAGCAGTCTGTTGGACAGGGAGGCTGAAGCTTTCTTT
- | - | TRBJ2-7 | TRBV20-1 | CSASLERFAGSLYF | TGCAGTGCTAGTCTCGAAAGGTTTGCGGGTTCTCTGTACTTC
TRBD2 | - | TRBJ2-2 | TRBV30 | CAWSGRTSGRAIGELFF | TGTGCCTGGAGTGGGCGGACTAGCGGGAGGGCCATCGGGGAGCTGTTTTTT
- | - | TRBJ1-6 | TRBV7-9 | CASSPQGEGWSSYNSPLHF | TGTGCCAGCAGCCCACAGGGTGAAGGATGGAGCTCCTATAATTCACCCCTCCACTTT